This T cell receptor beta chain emerged from a study of T cell responses to AZD1222 COVID-19 vaccine. Some clones are missing from TCRdb's copy, which holds only in-frame ones; the method was immunoSEQ multiplex PCR. This table holds 100,000 or so clones, approximately 87% found once. Germline V lookup: CDR1 LGHNT, CDR2 FRNRAP. The length of the CDR3 is 14 residues. V lost 8 bases, J lost 2 bases, and 2 bases stayed unmatched. This chain connects TRBV12-5 to TRBJ1-3; the match to TRBD1 covers 11 bases. The TCR sequence derives from an adult who received the AZD1222 COVID-19 vaccine. The sequencing used peripheral blood, collected 28 days after the second AZD1222 dose. This CDR3 is CASLGQGAGNTIYF. CDR3 nucleotides: TGTGCTAGTCTGGGACAGGGGGCTGGAAACACCATATATTTT. Looking up the rest from reference TRBV12-5 and TRBJ1-3 gives the full variable domain: DARVTQTPRHKVTEMGQEVTMRCQPILGHNTVFWYRQTMMQGLELLAYFRNRAPLDDSGMPKDRFSAEMPDATLATLKIQPSEPRDSAVYFCASLGQGAGNTIYFGEGSWLTVV.